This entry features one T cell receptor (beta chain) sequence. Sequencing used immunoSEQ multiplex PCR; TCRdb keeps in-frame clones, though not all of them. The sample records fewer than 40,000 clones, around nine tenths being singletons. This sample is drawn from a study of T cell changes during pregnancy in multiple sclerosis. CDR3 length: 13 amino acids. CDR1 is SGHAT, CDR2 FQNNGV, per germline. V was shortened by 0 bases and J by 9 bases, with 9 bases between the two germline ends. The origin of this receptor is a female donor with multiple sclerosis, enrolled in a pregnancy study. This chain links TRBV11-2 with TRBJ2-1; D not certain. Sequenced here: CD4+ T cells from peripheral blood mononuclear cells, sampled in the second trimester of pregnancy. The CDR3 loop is CASSLDRVGEQFF. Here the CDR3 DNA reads TGTGCCAGCAGCTTAGATCGGGTCGGTGAGCAGTTCTTC.